The sequence of this T cell receptor (beta chain) was determined in a study of blood T cell repertoires in COVID-19. The CDR3 totals 16 residues. Germline assignment: CDR1 MNHEY and CDR2 SVGAGI. V lost 4 bases, J lost 0 bases, and 8 bases stayed unmatched. Profiling relied on immunoSEQ multiplex PCR, and the TCRdb table lists in-frame clones only, not all of them. Here the sample spans 76,000 or so clones, 87% being singletons. Sequencing was performed on peripheral blood. The receptor was isolated from a man aged 25-45 years with acute or convalescent COVID-19. The chain joins TRBV6-5 to TRBJ1-1; TRBD1 agrees at 7 bases. The DNA of the CDR3 is TGTGCCAGCAGTTCACAGGGGCGAGGTGTGAACACTGAAGCTTTCTTT. It yields the protein CASSSQGRGVNTEAFF.